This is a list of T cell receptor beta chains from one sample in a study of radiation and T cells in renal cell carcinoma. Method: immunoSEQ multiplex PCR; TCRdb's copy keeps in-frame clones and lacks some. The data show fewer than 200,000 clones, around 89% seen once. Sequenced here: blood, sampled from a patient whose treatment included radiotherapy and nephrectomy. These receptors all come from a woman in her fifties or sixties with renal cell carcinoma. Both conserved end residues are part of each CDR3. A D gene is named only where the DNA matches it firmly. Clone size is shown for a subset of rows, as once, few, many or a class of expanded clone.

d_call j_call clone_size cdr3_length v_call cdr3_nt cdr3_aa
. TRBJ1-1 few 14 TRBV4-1 TGCGCCAGCAGCTACAGCTTCAGGGAGGGAGGGGCTTTCTTT CASSYSFREGGAFF
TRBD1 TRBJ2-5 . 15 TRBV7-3 TGTGCCAGCAGCTTATCGACAGGGGGCCAAGAGACCCAGTACTTC CASSLSTGGQETQYF
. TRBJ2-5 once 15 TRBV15 TGTGCCACCAGCAGAGATTACACAGTCAAAGAGACCCAGTACTTC CATSRDYTVKETQYF
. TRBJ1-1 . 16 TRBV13 TGTGCCAGCAGCCCTACTACAGGGAAGGCGTACACTGAAGCTTTCTTT CASSPTTGKAYTEAFF
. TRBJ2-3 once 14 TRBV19 TGTGCCAGTAGCCGAACCCAGACAGTCGAGGCGCAGTATTTT CASSRTQTVEAQYF
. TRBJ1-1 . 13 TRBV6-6 TGTGCCAGCAGGCCGTCTCGAGTGGGTGAAGCTTTCTTT CASRPSRVGEAFF
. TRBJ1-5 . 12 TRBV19 TGTGCCAGTAGTATTTTGGGCCAGCCCCAGCATTTT CASSILGQPQHF
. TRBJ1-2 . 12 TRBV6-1 TGTGCCAGCAGTGAGACCCGACTTGGCTACACCTTC CASSETRLGYTF
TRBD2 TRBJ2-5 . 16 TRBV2 TGTGCCAGCAGCCCTGGGACTAGCGGGGGGCAAGAGACCCAGTACTTC CASSPGTSGGQETQYF
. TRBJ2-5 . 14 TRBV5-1 TGCGCCAGCAGCTTGGGGAGTTCCCAAGAGACCCAGTACTTC CASSLGSSQETQYF
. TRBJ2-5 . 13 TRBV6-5 TGTGCCAGCAGTTATCGGCCACAAGAGACCCAGTACTTC CASSYRPQETQYF
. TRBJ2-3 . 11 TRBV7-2 TGTGCCAGCAGCGTGATTGATACGCAGTATTTT CASSVIDTQYF
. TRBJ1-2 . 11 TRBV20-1 TGCAGTGCTAGCCAGGGGCCAGGCTACACCTTC CSASQGPGYTF
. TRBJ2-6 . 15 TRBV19 TGTGCCAGTACGCCCTTCCTATCTGGGGCCAACGTCCTGACTTTC CASTPFLSGANVLTF
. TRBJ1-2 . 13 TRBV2 TGTGCCAGCGGCGGTTGGCCAGGGCTGGGCTACACCTTC CASGGWPGLGYTF
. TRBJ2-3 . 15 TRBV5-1 TGCGCCAGCAGCTTGGACAGGGCGGGCACAGATACGCAGTATTTT CASSLDRAGTDTQYF
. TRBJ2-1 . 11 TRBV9 TGTGCCAGCAGCCGAAACAATGAGCAGTTCTTC CASSRNNEQFF
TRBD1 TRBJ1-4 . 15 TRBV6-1 TGTGCCAGCAGTGTCACAGGGGTATGGAATGAAAAACTGTTTTTT CASSVTGVWNEKLFF
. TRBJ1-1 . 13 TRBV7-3 TGTGCCAGCAGCTTAAGCCAGAACACTGAAGCTTTCTTT CASSLSQNTEAFF
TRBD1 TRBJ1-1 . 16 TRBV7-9 TGTGCCAGCAGCATCGGACAGGGCTCGGGGAACACTGAAGCTTTCTTT CASSIGQGSGNTEAFF
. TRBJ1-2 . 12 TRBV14 TGTGCCAGCAGCCACCCCGGACGGGGCTACACCTTC CASSHPGRGYTF
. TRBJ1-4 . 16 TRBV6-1 TGTGCCAGCAGTGAAGTAGGGGAACCAACTAATGAAAAACTGTTTTTT CASSEVGEPTNEKLFF
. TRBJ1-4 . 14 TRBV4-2 TGTGCCAGCAGCCTGGACTCATCTAATGAAAAACTGTTTTTT CASSLDSSNEKLFF
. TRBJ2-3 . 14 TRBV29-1 TGCAGCGTTGTTGTTGGGGGGAACACAGATACGCAGTATTTT CSVVVGGNTDTQYF
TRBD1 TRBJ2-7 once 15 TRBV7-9 TGTGCCAGCAGCTTGTTGACAGGGGGGACCTACGAGCAGTACTTC CASSLLTGGTYEQYF
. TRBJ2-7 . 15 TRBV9 TGTGCCAGCAGCGTAGCTTCAGGTCCGGGCTACGAGCAGTACTTC CASSVASGPGYEQYF
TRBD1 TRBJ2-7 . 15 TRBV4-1 TGCGCCAGCAGCCAAGCCCACGACAGGGCCTACGAGCAGTACTTC CASSQAHDRAYEQYF
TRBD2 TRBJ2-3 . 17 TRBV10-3 TGTGCCATCAGTGAAAATCCCCTAGCGGGGGCCACAGATACGCAGTATTTT CAISENPLAGATDTQYF
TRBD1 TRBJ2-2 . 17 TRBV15 TGTGCCACCAGCAGGATCGGGACAGCCTCTTGGACCGGGGAGCTGTTTTTT CATSRIGTASWTGELFF
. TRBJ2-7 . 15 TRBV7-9 TGTGCCAGCAGCTTAGCGGGTGATTTATCCTACGAGCAGTACTTC CASSLAGDLSYEQYF
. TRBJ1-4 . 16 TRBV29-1 TGCAGCGCAGGCAAGGGGGGGGGAGCAACTAATGAAAAACTGTTTTTT CSAGKGGGATNEKLFF
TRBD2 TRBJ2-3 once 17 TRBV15 TGTGCCACCAGCAGAGATGCCGCGGGAGCCCGCACAGATACGCAGTATTTT CATSRDAAGARTDTQYF
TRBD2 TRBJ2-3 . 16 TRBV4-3 TGCGCCAGCAGCCAAGATTCAGCGGGGGCCGCAGATACGCAGTATTTT CASSQDSAGAADTQYF
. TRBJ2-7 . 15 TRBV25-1 TGTGCCAGCAGTGAATCTCAGGGGAGCTCCTACGAGCAGTACTTC CASSESQGSSYEQYF
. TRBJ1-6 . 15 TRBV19 TGTGCCAGTAGTATAGATCTGGGACAAATTTCACCCCTCCACTTT CASSIDLGQISPLHF
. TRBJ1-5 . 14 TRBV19 TGTGCCAGTAGTATTGCCTACCAGGGACAGCCCCAGCATTTT CASSIAYQGQPQHF
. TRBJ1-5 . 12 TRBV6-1 TGTGCCGGCAGTGGGGATGGTCGGCCCCAGCATTTT CAGSGDGRPQHF
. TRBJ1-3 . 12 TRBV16 TGTGCCAGCAGCCAAGGGGGAAACACCATATATTTT CASSQGGNTIYF
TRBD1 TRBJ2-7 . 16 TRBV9 TGTGCCAGCAGCGTAGTCCGGGACAGGGTAATATGCGAGCAGTACTTC CASSVVRDRVICEQYF
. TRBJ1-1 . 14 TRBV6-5 TGTGCCAGCAGTTACTCGGCGGTCGGTCCTGAAGCTTTCTTT CASSYSAVGPEAFF
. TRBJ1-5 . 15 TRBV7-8 TGTGCCAGCAGCTTAGGCCAGGGTTTGAATCAGCCCCAGCATTTT CASSLGQGLNQPQHF
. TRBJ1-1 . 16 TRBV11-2 TGTGCCAGCAGCCCGGGTTGGGGGGCTGTGAACACTGAAGCTTTCTTT CASSPGWGAVNTEAFF
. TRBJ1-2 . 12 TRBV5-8 TGTGCCAGCAGCTTGGATCCCTATGGCTACACCTTC CASSLDPYGYTF
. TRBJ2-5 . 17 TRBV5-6 TGTGCCAGCAGCTCACTGGGGCCAGCGCGGGAACTGGAGACCCAGTACTTC CASSSLGPARELETQYF
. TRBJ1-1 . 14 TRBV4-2 TGTGCCAGCAGCCAAGATACAGGGCGAACTGAAGCTTTCTTT CASSQDTGRTEAFF
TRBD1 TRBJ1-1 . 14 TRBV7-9 TGTGCCAGCAGCTTCCCGACAGGGGGCTCTGAAGCTTTCTTT CASSFPTGGSEAFF
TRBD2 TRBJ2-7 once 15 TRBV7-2 TGTGCCAGCAGCCAAAGGACTAGCGGGGACTACGAGCAGTACTTC CASSQRTSGDYEQYF
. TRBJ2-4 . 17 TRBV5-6 TGTGCCAGCAGTCCGTCCGGGGCCTCATTAGCCAAAAACATTCAGTACTTC CASSPSGASLAKNIQYF
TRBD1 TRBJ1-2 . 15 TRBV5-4 TGTGCCAGCAGCATTGACGGGGCAGGGGGCGATGGCTACACCTTC CASSIDGAGGDGYTF
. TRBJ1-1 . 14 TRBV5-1 TGCGCCAGCAGCGGCCGGGCAGGGAACACTGAAGCTTTCTTT CASSGRAGNTEAFF
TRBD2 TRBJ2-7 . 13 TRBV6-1 TGTGCCAGCAATGAGCGGGGGGGCTACGAGCAGTACTTC CASNERGGYEQYF